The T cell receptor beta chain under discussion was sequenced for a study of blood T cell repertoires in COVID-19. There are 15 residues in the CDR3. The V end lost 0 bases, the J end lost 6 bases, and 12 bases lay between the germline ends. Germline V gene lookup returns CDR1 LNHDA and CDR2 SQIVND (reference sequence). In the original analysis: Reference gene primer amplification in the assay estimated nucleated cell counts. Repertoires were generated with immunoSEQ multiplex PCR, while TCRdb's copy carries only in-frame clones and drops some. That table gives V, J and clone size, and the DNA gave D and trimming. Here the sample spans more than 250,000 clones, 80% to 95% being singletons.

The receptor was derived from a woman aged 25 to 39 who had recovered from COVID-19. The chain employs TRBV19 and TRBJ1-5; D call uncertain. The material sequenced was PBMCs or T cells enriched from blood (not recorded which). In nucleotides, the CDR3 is TGTGCCAGTAGTATAGATTTAGCGGGTCTTCAGCCCCAGCATTTT. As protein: CASSIDLAGLQPQHF.